The clone carrying this T cell receptor beta chain has a single count. Its matching antigen is unknown. Repertoires were generated with immunoSEQ multiplex PCR, while TCRdb's copy carries only in-frame clones and drops some. The table shows about 35,000 clones, with around nine tenths occurring only once. From germline, CDR1 is MNHEY and CDR2 SVGAGI. The V end was cut by 11 bases, the J end by 0 bases, with 8 bases between. CDR3 size: 13 residues. Each patient experienced a relapse that followed autologous stem cell transplantation, and brentuximab vedotin exposure varied. Out of thawed PBMCs, magnetic negative selection purified CD4+ T cells. This sample was included in a study of PD-1 blockade in classical Hodgkin lymphoma. Study information: Patients were given intravenous nivolumab, 3 mg/kg, every 2 weeks. Points from the study as a whole: As was reported, newly diagnosed patients showed lower baseline TCR diversity than healthy donors did. When nivolumab was started under 1 year after ASCT, patients were excluded. Complete responders matched newly diagnosed patients in baseline diversity.

The clonotype originates from a human donor with classical Hodgkin lymphoma. The specimen comprised CD4+ T cells from blood, sampled at baseline. The V call is TRBV6-5, the J call TRBJ2-6; D is ambiguous. The CDR3 reads CARQVSGANVLTF. The CDR3 region has the DNA TGTGCCCGGCAGGTCTCTGGGGCCAACGTCCTGACTTTC.